This T cell receptor beta chain was retrieved from a study of cytomegalovirus exposure and HLA in healthy donors. Whole-study context: The 110 million or so unique TCR beta sequences, from some 170 million T cells, were found by an earlier analysis. General study results and limits: Among the CMV-associated chains, three were confirmed in vitro as specific for CMV antigens.

With regard to this clone: Its antigen is unidentified.

The CDR3 is made up of 19 amino acids. Germline CDR1 and CDR2: SGDLS and YYNGEE. V was cut by 0 bases and J by 0 bases, with 16 bases left in between. A multiplex PCR was run with 60 Vbeta primers and 13 Jbeta primers. The authors' processing: An analysis performed later counted around 86 million unique TCR beta chains (roughly 10 million of them shared). Generated by immunoSEQ multiplex PCR, the TCRdb table keeps only in-frame clones and is missing some. The V and J calls and clone size come from that table; D and trimming were worked out from the DNA. The data contain 90,000 to 120,000 clones, less than 85% of them singletons.

The receptor was isolated from a woman between 35 and 50 years old in good health and CMV-seropositive. The chain combines TRBV9 with TRBJ2-6; TRBD2 is a possible D gene (5 bases). What was sequenced was PBMCs. The CDR3 sequence is CASSVGIRSGSSGANVLTF. The DNA for the CDR3 is TGTGCCAGCAGCGTAGGAATCAGGTCGGGGAGCTCTGGGGCCAACGTCCTGACTTTC.